These T cell receptor beta chains were read from a single sample in a study of T cells in Graves' hyperthyroidism and ophthalmopathy. TCRdb reprocessed the multiplex PCR reads via MiXCR and lists one record per CDR3 protein. The sample includes more than 500,000 distinct CDR3 sequences, over 12% of them seen just once. The source material was blood. The receptors shown here come from a woman aged 40 to 50 with Graves' ophthalmopathy. CDR3s include the opening cysteine and the closing phenylalanine or tryptophan. The order of the fields is clone size, J gene, V gene, D gene, CDR3 DNA, CDR3 protein. The D gene is left open where the match is weak. Size tells how often a clone was seen (once, few, many) or the class of an expanded clone, and some rows leave it out.

many	TRBJ2-5	TRBV15	NA	TGTGCCACCAGCAGACTCCGGGACCCCTCCTTGACCCAGTACTTC	CATSRLRDPSLTQYF
few	TRBJ2-5	TRBV20-1	NA	TGCAGTGCTAGAGTTGAGACAAGGTTGTCAGAGACCCAGTACTTC	CSARVETRLSETQYF
many	TRBJ1-5	TRBV28	NA	TGTGCCACCCAGGGCACTATGAGCAATCAGCCCCAGCATTTT	CATQGTMSNQPQHF
NA	TRBJ2-5	TRBV30	NA	TGTGCCTGGAGGACAGTACTCTTGTGGGAGACCCAGTACTTC	CAWRTVLLWETQYF
many	TRBJ2-7	TRBV6-1	TRBD2	TGTGCCAGCAGTGTAATAGCGGGAGGGCTCCGGGGATTAGACGAGCAGTACTTC	CASSVIAGGLRGLDEQYF
many	TRBJ1-5	TRBV12-3/TRBV12-4	NA	TGTGCCAGCAGCTCTGACAGGTATCGACAGCCCCAGCATTTT	CASSSDRYRQPQHF
many	TRBJ2-7	TRBV12-3/TRBV12-4	NA	TGTGCCAGCAGACAGGGTTACTACGAGCAGTACTTC	CASRQGYYEQYF
many	TRBJ1-5	TRBV5-1	NA	TGCGCCAGCAGCTTGGCCCGGCCACCCACAGATCAGCCCCAGCATTTT	CASSLARPPTDQPQHF
few	TRBJ2-7	TRBV2	NA	TGTGCCAGCAGTCAGCGGTCCCAGTACTTC	CASSQRSQYF
once	TRBJ2-7	TRBV15	TRBD2	TGTGCCACCAGCATCAACCCCGAGACTAGCGAATACTACGAGCAGTACTTC	CATSINPETSEYYEQYF
many	TRBJ2-7	TRBV7-8	TRBD2	TGTGCCAGCACCATTTGGACTAGCGGTTACGAGCAGTACTTC	CASTIWTSGYEQYF
NA	TRBJ2-7	TRBV20-1	TRBD2	TGCAGTGCTAAACCGACTAGCTGGACCTACGAGCAGTACTTC	CSAKPTSWTYEQYF
many	TRBJ1-5	TRBV6-1	TRBD1	TGTGCCAGCACCGGGACAGAGGTTCAGCCCCAGCATTTT	CASTGTEVQPQHF
many	TRBJ2-7	TRBV6-5	TRBD2	TGTGCCAGCAGTTACGGCCCAGGGAGGGGCAGCTCCTACGAGCAGTACTTC	CASSYGPGRGSSYEQYF
NA	TRBJ1-3	TRBV19	NA	TGTGCCAGTAGTAGGTCTGGGGAATCTGGAAACACCATATATTTT	CASSRSGESGNTIYF
NA	TRBJ1-1	TRBV20-1	TRBD1	TGCAGTGCTGGTCGACAGGGGGCGAACACTGAAGCTTTCTTT	CSAGRQGANTEAFF
many	TRBJ2-4	TRBV7-8	TRBD1	TGTGCCAGCAGCTTAGCGACAGGGGGCAAAAACATTCAGTACTTC	CASSLATGGKNIQYF
medium-sized	TRBJ2-7	TRBV7-2	NA	TGTGCCAGCAGCTTAGAGTCAGGGGCCTACGAGCAGTACTTC	CASSLESGAYEQYF
NA	TRBJ1-6	TRBV11-2	NA	TGTGCCAGCAGCTCCCGGGCAGGGGATGGGTATTCACCCCTCCACTTT	CASSSRAGDGYSPLHF
many	TRBJ2-7	TRBV12-3/TRBV12-4	NA	TGTGCCAGCAGTTTAGGGGCCCTAACAGGCAACGAGCAGTACTTC	CASSLGALTGNEQYF
NA	TRBJ2-7	TRBV11-2	NA	TGTGCCAGCAGCTTAGATAGAACAGGCTCCTACGAGCAGTACTTC	CASSLDRTGSYEQYF
many	TRBJ1-5	TRBV6-2/TRBV6-3	NA	TGTGCCAGCTCGGAGGGAACTCAGCCCCAGCATTTT	CASSEGTQPQHF
many	TRBJ2-7	TRBV6-1	NA	TGTGCCAGCAAAACAGGGAAGGCCGAGCAGTACTTC	CASKTGKAEQYF
many	TRBJ2-7	TRBV6-5	NA	TGTGCCAGCAGCCCGCATGATATCTACGAGCAGTACTTC	CASSPHDIYEQYF
many	TRBJ1-6	TRBV6-5	NA	TGTGCCAGCAGTTATCGGGTGGAGGGGACACCCCTCCACTTT	CASSYRVEGTPLHF
few	TRBJ2-7	TRBV25-1	NA	TGTGCCAGCAGCCCCGCAACCCAGCGGCCGACCCAGAGGGAATCCTACGAGCAGTACTTC	CASSPATQRPTQRESYEQYF
many	TRBJ2-6	TRBV12-3/TRBV12-4	NA	TGTGCCAGCAAGAAATTTTATAGCTCTGGGGCCAACGTCCTGACTTTC	CASKKFYSSGANVLTF
NA	TRBJ1-1	TRBV24-1	TRBD1	TGTGCCACCAGGAGCAACAGGGGCATTGACACTGAAGCTTTCTTT	CATRSNRGIDTEAFF
many	TRBJ2-2	TRBV5-1	TRBD2	TGCGCCACCAGGACCGGGACTATGAACACCGGGGAGCTGTTTTTT	CATRTGTMNTGELFF
many	TRBJ1-1	TRBV28	NA	TGTGCCAGCAGTGTTCCTGGGGGGGCCGGGGGCACTGAAGCTTTCTTT	CASSVPGGAGGTEAFF
NA	TRBJ1-2	TRBV29-1	NA	TGCAGCGTTGGTTCAGCCCTATCCTACACCTTC	CSVGSALSYTF
many	TRBJ2-2	TRBV6-1	NA	TGTGCCAGCATCCCCGGGCAGACCGGGGAGCTGTTTTTT	CASIPGQTGELFF
NA	TRBJ2-7	TRBV3-1	NA	TGTGCCAGCAGCCAACTGGCGACGAACGAGCAGTACTTC	CASSQLATNEQYF